The sequence of this TCR beta chain was determined in a study of control samples from healthy donors and cancer patients. The CDR3 extends over 15 amino acids. CDR1 is SNHLY, CDR2 FYNNEI, per germline. Trimming took 5 bases from V and 2 from J, leaving 15 bases between them. Here immunoSEQ multiplex PCR was the method, and the copy in TCRdb shows in-frame clones only, minus some. The profile shows under 150,000 clones, 75% to 90% of them singletons. This clone has a handful of counts. This chain connects TRBV2 to TRBJ2-5, with D possibly TRBD2 on 5 matching bases. This receptor was taken from a young man in good health. What was sequenced was blood. For the CDR3, the DNA is TGTGCCAGCAGTTTGCTAGCAACGGGGCAAGAGACCCAGTACTTC. It codes for CASSLLATGQETQYF. The complete variable domain, with remaining parts taken from reference TRBV2 and TRBJ2-5, reads EPEVTQTPSHQVTQMGQEVILRCVPISNHLYFYWYRQILGQKVEFLVSFYNNEISEKSEIFDDQFSVERPDGSNFTLKIRSTKLEDSAMYFCASSLLATGQETQYFGPGTRLLVL.